This section outlines one TCR beta chain sequence together with its context. The source of the sample is a study of cytomegalovirus exposure and HLA in healthy donors. This CDR3 contains 14 residues. Germline assignment: CDR1 LNHDA and CDR2 SQIVND (reference sequence). V lost 7 bases and J lost 3; bases outside the gene matches: 4. The PCR was carried out with 60 Vbeta primers and 13 Jbeta primers. This table comes from immunoSEQ multiplex PCR, and its TCRdb copy is limited to in-frame clones, with some not included. Here the sample spans around 140,000 clones, almost 85% being singletons. The sequence came from a woman between 35 and 50 years old in good health and CMV-seronegative. Material for sequencing was PBMCs. This sequence joins TRBV19 and TRBJ1-2, with 11 positions matching TRBD1. The CDR3, as DNA: TGTGCCAGTACGGACAGGGGGCAACACTATGGCTACACCTTC. It encodes CASTDRGQHYGYTF.